A single sample gave rise to the 10 T cell receptor beta chains below, sequenced in a study of chemoradiotherapy in HPV16-positive cancers. TCRdb's copy holds only in-frame clones and misses some; the assay was immunoSEQ multiplex PCR. This sample has 12,000 or so clones, with almost 90% found just once. Sample collection occurred from a patient who underwent chemoradiotherapy. The receptors here all came from a human donor with HPV-associated anogenital cancer.

V is TRBV6-5 and J is TRBJ2-3; 7 nucleotides line up with TRBD2. The CDR3 is 14 residues long. Germline trimming cut 1 base from V and 3 bases from J; bases unmatched to any gene: 1. Germline CDR1 MNHEY, CDR2 SVGAGI. The CDR3 DNA reads as TGTGCCAGCAGTTACTGGCGGGAGACAGATACGCAGTATTTT. Protein: CASSYWRETDTQYF.

J is TRBJ1-4 and V is TRBV29-1, with D uncertain. Germline-derived CDR1 and CDR2 are SQVTM and ANQGSEA. The germline V and J ends were trimmed by 7 bases and 8 bases, with 8 bases remaining between them. The CDR3 covers 10 residues. CDR3 protein: CSALEEKLFF. The CDR3 nucleotides read TGCAGCGCCTTGGAAGAAAAACTGTTTTTT.

The CDR3 DNA is TGTGCCAGCAGCTTAGTTCATCGGCGGGGTCGTTCGGGGGAGCAGTACTTC. This gives the protein CASSLVHRRGRSGEQYF. The J gene is TRBJ2-7, the V gene TRBV11-2, with TRBD2 as a possible D gene (6 bases). V lost 1 base and J lost 7, with 23 bases in between. Germline loops: CDR1 SGHAT, CDR2 FQNNGV. CDR3 length: 17 amino acids.

The chain combines TRBV7-8 with TRBJ2-1, with TRBD2 matching over 9 bases. Germline values: CDR1 SGHVS, CDR2 FQNEAQ. J gave up 12 bases and V 8 bases, and 11 bases lay outside the gene matches. CDR3 length: 13 amino acids. CDR3 DNA sequence: TGTGCCAGCGGTACGCGGGGGGGCCGTTGGCAGTTCTTC. This codes for CASGTRGGRWQFF.

Points on this clone: This same CDR3 is encoded by further DNA sequences in the sample. V usage is TRBV6-5 and J usage is TRBJ2-7, with D maybe TRBD2 (6 bases). Trimming removed 8 bases at V and 6 bases at J, with 11 bases between. CDR1 MNHEY and CDR2 SVGAGI come from the germline V gene. The CDR3 has 11 residues. The CDR3 coding sequence is TGTGCCAGCCGGAGGGGCGGCGAGCAGTACTTC. As protein: CASRRGGEQYF.

This clone was seen more than once but under ten times. The chain joins TRBV9 to TRBJ2-5; perhaps TRBD2 as D (6 bases). Germline-derived CDR1 and CDR2 are SGDLS and YYNGEE. The CDR3 is 18 residues long. V was trimmed by 0 bases and J by 5 bases, leaving 23 bases between them. CDR3 amino acids: CASSVGPSATGLRETQYF. In nucleotides, the CDR3 is TGTGCCAGCAGCGTAGGTCCTAGCGCCACCGGGTTGCGGGAGACCCAGTACTTC.

The chain has TRBV7-9 and TRBJ2-1, with 10 bases matching TRBD2. The CDR3 covers 17 residues. Germline CDR1 is SEHNR and CDR2 is FQNEAQ (reference sequence). V trimming: 1 base; J trimming: 6 bases; junction bases outside the gene matches: 9. The CDR3 sequence is CASSLDVSGGTTNEQFF. In DNA, the CDR3 is TGTGCCAGCAGCTTAGACGTTAGCGGGGGGACAACCAATGAGCAGTTCTTC.

The rearrangement uses TRBV5-4 and TRBJ1-2; D remains ambiguous. Germline CDR1 and CDR2: SGHNT and YYREEE (reference sequence). V was pared by 2 bases and J by 8 bases, with 19 bases between. The CDR3 has 15 residues. The CDR3 sequence is CASSFSVRGQRGYTF. In DNA, the CDR3 is TGTGCCAGCAGCTTTTCTGTCCGGGGTCAAAGGGGCTACACCTTC.

The rearrangement uses TRBV19 and TRBJ1-1; D ambiguous. V lost 3 bases to trimming and J lost 4 bases, with 9 bases between them. CDR1 LNHDA and CDR2 SQIVND come from the germline V gene (reference sequence). This CDR3 spans 13 amino acids. The CDR3, as DNA: TGTGCCAGTAGTATCTCGGAAACCACTGAAGCTTTCTTT. Amino acid sequence: CASSISETTEAFF.

This clone was detected once. This rearrangement joins TRBV30 to TRBJ2-4; the match to TRBD1 covers 11 bases. J lost 6 bases, V lost 3 bases, and 4 bases had no gene match. This CDR3 has 14 amino acids. Germline CDR1 reads GTSNPN; CDR2 reads SVGIG (reference sequence). CDR3 in DNA: TGTGCCTGGAGACCCGGGACAGGGGGAAACATTCAGTACTTC. It encodes CAWRPGTGGNIQYF.